The next 18 T cell receptor beta chains were all read from a single sample in a study of CD8 T cells in Susac syndrome. After extraction with the RNeasy kit, about 0.45 to 1 ug of the RNA was reverse transcribed using random hexamers. Each CDR3 protein gets one entry after TCRdb re-called the immunoSEQ multiplex PCR reads with MiXCR. The table lists 100,000 to 150,000 distinct CDR3 sequences, about 96% of them singletons. The sample taken for sequencing was CD4+ T cells from PBMCs. These receptors originate from a human donor in good health.

The chain carries TRBV5-1 and TRBJ2-7, with TRBD2 as a possible D gene (5 bases). The germline gives CDR1 SGHRS, CDR2 YFSETQ. Between the trimmed V and J ends, which lost 0 bases and 5 bases, there was a span of 12 bases. This CDR3 is built from 14 residues. The CDR3 region has the DNA TGCGCCAGCAGCTTGGCCGGGGTCAAGGACGAGCAGTACTTC. Its protein is CASSLAGVKDEQYF.

This rearrangement joins TRBV5-1 to TRBJ2-2; D not certain. V lost 3 bases to trimming and J lost 9 bases, with 9 bases between them. Looked up from germline, CDR1 is SGHRS and CDR2 is YFSETQ. This CDR3 region has 12 residues. CDR3 in DNA: TGCGCCAGCAGCTCTACAACCAGGGAGCTGTTTTTT. Protein sequence: CASSSTTRELFF.

The chain couples TRBV3-1 to TRBJ2-2; no definite D call. CDR1 is LGHDT, CDR2 YNNKEL, per germline (reference sequence). This CDR3 has 13 amino acids. The V end lost 0 bases, the J end lost 6 bases, and 5 bases lay between the germline ends. Here the CDR3 reads CASSQDFPGELFF. In DNA, the CDR3 is TGTGCCAGCAGCCAAGACTTCCCCGGGGAGCTGTTTTTT.

This clonotype was seen once. One end of the junction varies from germline; a read error may be responsible. The chain employs TRBV3-1 and TRBJ1-4, with 10 bases fitting TRBD1. The CDR3 has 15 amino acids. Germline V lookup: CDR1 LGHDT, CDR2 YNNKEL (reference sequence). This CDR3 reads CASRQVGTGVEKLFF. CDR3 in DNA: TGTGCCAGCAGACAAGTAGGGACAGGGGTTGAAAAACTGTTTTTT.

The chain carries TRBV12-3 or TRBV12-4 and TRBJ2-7, with 7 bases identical to TRBD2. V gave up 4 bases and J gave up 5 bases; unmatched junction bases: 11. The CDR3 has 15 residues. CDR3 DNA sequence: TGTGCCAGCAGTTCCTTTAGCGGGCCCCCGGACGAGCAGTACTTC. It encodes CASSSFSGPPDEQYF.

The V call is TRBV14, the J call TRBJ2-2; perhaps D is TRBD1 or TRBD2 (5 bases each). CDR1 and CDR2 (germline): SGHDN, FVKESK. This CDR3 region has 15 residues. V gave up 4 bases and J gave up 3 bases, with 12 bases separating them. The CDR3 sequence: CASSRGMGDTGELFF. The CDR3 DNA reads as TGTGCCAGCAGCCGAGGGATGGGGGACACCGGGGAGCTGTTTTTT.

The CDR3 region has the DNA TGTGCCAGCATGGGGTTTAACCGGAACATTCAGTACTTC. Translated, it gives CASMGFNRNIQYF. V is TRBV28 and J is TRBJ2-4; D is undetermined. Per the germline V gene, CDR1 is MDHEN and CDR2 is SYDVKM. V lost 7 bases and J lost 7, with 14 bases in between. The CDR3 totals 13 residues.

CDR3 in DNA: TGTGCCAGCAGCTTAACCCAGACAGTAGAGACCCAGTACTTC. Amino acid sequence: CASSLTQTVETQYF. This chain connects TRBV7-9 to TRBJ2-5, with a possible D match to TRBD1 (5 bases). The V end was cut by 2 bases, the J end by 4 bases, with 11 bases between. This CDR3 is built from 14 residues. Germline V gives CDR1 SEHNR, CDR2 FQNEAQ (reference sequence).

The chain recombines TRBV25-1 with TRBJ2-3; 7 bases match TRBD2. V shed 3 bases and J 5 bases; nucleotides not matched to a gene: 8. This CDR3 has 15 residues. CDR1 and CDR2 from the germline V gene are MGHDK and SYGVNS. CDR3 amino acids: CASSDWGGLGDTQYF. CDR3 sequence (DNA): TGTGCCAGCAGTGACTGGGGAGGGCTGGGAGATACGCAGTATTTT.

The J gene is TRBJ2-3, the V gene TRBV5-1; D might be TRBD2 (6 bases). The CDR3 extends over 16 amino acids. Trimming removed 0 bases from V and 1 base from J, with 12 bases in between. Per the germline V gene, CDR1 is SGHRS and CDR2 is YFSETQ. In DNA, the CDR3 is TGCGCCAGCAGCTTGGTTGGGGGAGGCCGCACAGATACGCAGTATTTT. The encoded protein is CASSLVGGGRTDTQYF. The full variable domain, completed using reference TRBV5-1 and TRBJ2-3, is KAGVTQTPRYLIKTRGQQVTLSCSPISGHRSVSWYQQTPGQGLQFLFEYFSETQRNKGNFPGRFSGRQFSNSRSEMNVSTLELGDSALYLCASSLVGGGRTDTQYFGPGTRLTVL.

The V and J genes are TRBV24-1 and TRBJ2-7, with 8 nucleotides matching TRBD1. The CDR3 is 15 amino acids. Germline trimming cut 3 bases from V and 0 bases from J; bases unmatched to any gene: 3. Germline V CDR1 and CDR2: KGHDR, SFDVKD. The CDR3 DNA follows: TGTGCCACCAGTGATGGACAGGGACCCTCCTACGAGCAGTACTTC. This encodes CATSDGQGPSYEQYF.

The V and J genes are TRBV25-1 and TRBJ2-3; a weak D match, TRBD1 (6 bases). The germline V gene encodes CDR1 MGHDK and CDR2 SYGVNS. The CDR3 consists of 15 residues. Trimming cost V 3 bases and J 2 bases, with 12 bases left between them. The CDR3 bases are TGTGCCAGCAGTGATGCTGGACAGACCACAGATACGCAGTATTTT. Its protein is CASSDAGQTTDTQYF.

The chain uses TRBV3-1 and TRBJ2-1; 10 positions match TRBD2. Germline CDR1 is LGHDT and CDR2 is YNNKEL (reference sequence). V lost 6 bases to trimming and J lost 9 bases; unmatched junction nucleotides: 11. The CDR3 loop spans 15 amino acids. CDR3 nucleotide sequence: TGTGCCAGCAGGGTTGGAAGCGGGAGGGGATCTGAGCAGTTCTTC. Encoded protein: CASRVGSGRGSEQFF.

CDR3 coding DNA: TGTGCCAGCAGTCCCCCCACTAGCGGGAGATTTAATGAGCAGTTCTTC. Its translation is CASSPPTSGRFNEQFF. The V gene is TRBV28, the J gene TRBJ2-1; 11 nucleotides agree with TRBD2. With V trimmed by 5 bases and J by 7 bases, 10 bases remained unmatched. CDR3 length: 16 residues. Germline CDR1 MDHEN, CDR2 SYDVKM.

The chain recombines TRBV5-1 with TRBJ2-1; D ambiguous. CDR1 and CDR2 from the germline V gene are SGHRS and YFSETQ. Trimming stripped 0 bases from V and 3 bases from J, with 13 bases between. The CDR3 contains 16 residues. CDR3 coding DNA: TGCGCCAGCAGCTTGGAGGGTCGCGGCAACTACAATGAGCAGTTCTTC. It specifies CASSLEGRGNYNEQFF.

This chain joins TRBV20-1 and TRBJ2-3; the match to TRBD2 covers 12 bases. CDR1 is DFQATT, CDR2 SNEGSKA, per germline (reference sequence). This CDR3 has 13 amino acids. V lost 7 bases to trimming and J lost 5 bases; unmatched junction nucleotides: 4. This chain's CDR3 is CSELAGGVDTQYF. CDR3 bases: TGCAGTGAACTAGCGGGAGGTGTAGATACGCAGTATTTT.

The V gene is TRBV3-1, the J gene TRBJ2-7; 9 bases match TRBD2. V was pared by 5 bases and J by 0 bases, with 2 bases of the junction left unmatched. CDR1 and CDR2 (germline): LGHDT, YNNKEL (reference sequence). CDR3 size: 14 residues. This CDR3 is CASSFSGSSYEQYF. The CDR3 nucleotides read TGTGCCAGCAGCTTTAGCGGGAGCTCCTACGAGCAGTACTTC.

V and J are TRBV12-5 and TRBJ1-3; a possible D gene is TRBD1 (5 bases). Germline values: CDR1 LGHNT, CDR2 FRNRAP. The V end lost 6 bases, the J end lost 0 bases, and 6 bases lay between the germline ends. The CDR3 contains 13 residues. CDR3 nucleotide sequence: TGTGCTAGTGGCCAGGGCTCTGGAAACACCATATATTTT. Translating it yields CASGQGSGNTIYF.